The subject of this entry is one TCR beta chain. A library of TCRbeta sequences, prepared with unique molecular identifiers, was generated. TCRdb itself ran the PCR reads through MiXCR, one entry per CDR3 protein. The data contain 500,000 or so distinct CDR3 sequences, less than 35% of them singletons. V lost 8 bases and J lost 5; bases outside the gene matches: 11. This CDR3 is built from 16 residues. In germline, CDR1 is MNHNS, CDR2 SASEGT. The sample comes from a study of T-cell reconstitution after alpha-beta-depleted transplantation in children. This specimen was PBMCs from the stem cell graft donor, taken from the stem cell graft. This TCR came from a human donor who donated a stem cell graft to a child with aplastic anemia. The V call is TRBV6-1, the J call TRBJ2-2, with 10 positions matching TRBD2. CDR3: CASRSASGRGTGELFF. CDR3 nucleotide sequence: TGTGCCAGCCGGTCGGCTAGCGGGAGAGGTACCGGGGAGCTGTTTTTT.